Listed here is a single T cell receptor (beta chain). Its specificity is not known. The data originate from a study of T cell responses to AZD1222 COVID-19 vaccine. The protocol was immunoSEQ multiplex PCR, while the TCRdb copy is restricted to in-frame clones and leaves out a portion. The table shows 160,000 or so clones, with 70% to 90% occurring only once. Trimming took 5 bases from V and 1 from J, leaving 11 bases between them. Per the germline V gene, CDR1 is SGHVS and CDR2 is FQNEAQ. This CDR3 has 14 residues. Study results and caveats: Across the whole spike, CD4 TCRs peaked at regions 160-218 and 743-854. As reported, nearly half of all spike-specific TCRs target variant regions that are unmutated. The donor group comprised mostly white British people and more females; the analysis possibly underestimated clonal diversity.

The receptor comes from an adult who received the AZD1222 COVID-19 vaccine. The gene calls are TRBV7-8 and TRBJ1-2; D gene ambiguous. The sequenced sample was peripheral blood, obtained 28 days after the second AZD1222 dose. CDR3 nucleotides: TGTGCCAGCAGCCCCAACCCCCTTAACTATGGCTACACCTTC. Its protein is CASSPNPLNYGYTF.